A selection of T cell receptor beta chains follows, all from one sample in a study of blood T cell repertoires in COVID-19. Sequencing used immunoSEQ multiplex PCR; TCRdb keeps in-frame clones, though not all of them. The sample holds more than 95,000 clones, around four fifths seen once. Sequenced: peripheral blood. The receptors derive from a human donor in a cohort sampled during active COVID-19. CDR3s include the opening cysteine and the closing phenylalanine or tryptophan. The D gene is left open where the match is weak. Clone size appears in some rows only: once, few, many, or a class for an expanded clone.

v_gene	abundance	d_gene	j_gene	CDR3nt	CDR3aa
TRBV11-2	-	-	TRBJ2-3	TGTGCCAGCAGCTACAGGGCAGATACGCAGTATTTT	CASSYRADTQYF
TRBV5-5	-	TRBD1	TRBJ2-1	TGTGCCAGCACCTTGGCCAGTGGCAGGGGGTCCTACAATGAGCAGTTCTTC	CASTLASGRGSYNEQFF
TRBV18	-	-	TRBJ2-3	TGTGCCAGCTCGCCTCTGGGCGGGCACGCAGATACGCAGTATTTT	CASSPLGGHADTQYF
TRBV11-3	-	TRBD2	TRBJ2-3	TGTGCCAGCAGCATAGCGGGGAACCCAGATACGCAGTATTTT	CASSIAGNPDTQYF
TRBV19	-	TRBD1	TRBJ2-7	TGTGCCAGTAGTACCGGACAGGGTATCAACGAGCAGTACTTC	CASSTGQGINEQYF
TRBV28	-	-	TRBJ2-3	TGTGCCAGCAGCCACGCCAGGACTGGGGGCACAGATACGCAGTATTTT	CASSHARTGGTDTQYF
TRBV30	-	TRBD1	TRBJ2-2	TGTGCCTGGAGCGGACAGGGGATCACCGGGGAGCTGTTTTTT	CAWSGQGITGELFF
TRBV19	-	TRBD1	TRBJ2-5	TGTGCCAGTAGTATCCGGACAGGGGGGGAGACCCAGTACTTC	CASSIRTGGETQYF
TRBV3-1/TRBV3-2	-	TRBD2	TRBJ2-5	TGTGCCAGCAGCCTTTACCTAGCGGGAGAAGAGACCCAGTACTTC	CASSLYLAGEETQYF
TRBV28	-	TRBD1	TRBJ1-5	TGTGCCAGCAGTTTCTACGGACAGGGGCCCGCCCGGAGGCCCCAGCATTTT	CASSFYGQGPARRPQHF
TRBV11-2	once	-	TRBJ2-3	TGTGCCAGCAGCTGGGTTGGGGGGGCCCACACAGATACGCAGTATTTT	CASSWVGGAHTDTQYF
TRBV4-3	-	-	TRBJ1-2	TGCGCCAGCAGCCAAGGGGCAGGGGACTATGGCTACACCTTC	CASSQGAGDYGYTF
TRBV3-1/TRBV3-2	-	TRBD1	TRBJ2-1	TGTGCCAGCAGCCAAGATCCGGGACAGGGGAACAATGAGCAGTTCTTC	CASSQDPGQGNNEQFF
TRBV5-1	-	-	TRBJ2-7	TGCGCCAGCAGCTGGGACTTTGCGGGTGGGGAGCAGTACTTC	CASSWDFAGGEQYF
TRBV18	-	TRBD1	TRBJ1-2	TGTGCCAGCTCACCCCCGGACAGGGTAGTGCATGGCTACACCTTC	CASSPPDRVVHGYTF
TRBV11-1	-	-	TRBJ2-5	TGTGCCAGCAGCTTAAGGGGAGGTACGGGGGAGACCCAGTACTTC	CASSLRGGTGETQYF
TRBV7-2	-	TRBD2	TRBJ2-7	TGTGCCAGCAGCTTCGGGGGGGCGGGAGGCCCCTACGAGCAGTACTTC	CASSFGGAGGPYEQYF
TRBV5-8	-	-	TRBJ1-5	TGTGCCAGCAGCGACCGAAGAGTAGGGGATCAGCCCCAGCATTTT	CASSDRRVGDQPQHF
TRBV2	-	TRBD1	TRBJ1-1	TGTGCCAGCAGAATGGGACAGGTCGGGACTGAAGCTTTCTTT	CASRMGQVGTEAFF
TRBV5-4	once	-	TRBJ1-2	TGTGCCAGCAGCTTGGCGGCGGGCTATGGCTACACCTTC	CASSLAAGYGYTF
TRBV11-1	-	-	TRBJ1-1	TGTGCCAGCAGCTTAATAGGACAGAGGAACACTGAAGCTTTCTTT	CASSLIGQRNTEAFF
TRBV10-3	-	TRBD2	TRBJ2-3	TGTGCCATCAGTGCGGCTAGCGGGGCCGGGGGACATACGCAGTATTTT	CAISAASGAGGHTQYF
TRBV3-1/TRBV3-2	-	TRBD2	TRBJ2-7	TGTGCCAGCAGAGCTAGCGGGAGGGCGTACGAGCAGTACTTC	CASRASGRAYEQYF
TRBV27	-	TRBD1	TRBJ1-6	TGTGCCAGCAGTTTACTGCCCAGGTCACAGGGGAGAACCCTCCACTTT	CASSLLPRSQGRTLHF
TRBV5-1	once	-	TRBJ2-7	TGCGCCAGCAGCTTGCCCCACGGGCGGGAAGGCTCCTACGAGCAGTACTTC	CASSLPHGREGSYEQYF
TRBV2	-	TRBD2	TRBJ2-6	TGTGCCAGCAGTCGGGGCGGGGGCTCTGGGGCCAACGTCCTGACTTTC	CASSRGGGSGANVLTF
TRBV28	-	-	TRBJ1-2	TGTGCCAGCAGTCCCGGTGGTGCCTCGGGCTATGGCTACACCTTC	CASSPGGASGYGYTF
TRBV2	-	-	TRBJ2-3	TGTGCCAGCAGTGGATGGGGGGCTAGCGGCCCCACAGATACGCAGTATTTT	CASSGWGASGPTDTQYF
TRBV28	-	TRBD2	TRBJ2-6	TGTGCCAGCAGCTCTCGTGGGAGCGGGACTTCTTCTGGGGCCAACGTCCTGACTTTC	CASSSRGSGTSSGANVLTF
TRBV6-1	-	-	TRBJ1-2	TGTGCCAGCAGTGAAACGGGGCGGGGTGGCTACACCTTC	CASSETGRGGYTF
TRBV28	-	TRBD1	TRBJ1-2	TGTGCCAGCAGCCTCAGTTTAGGACAGGGAAGGTCTGGCTACACCTTC	CASSLSLGQGRSGYTF
TRBV4-1	-	-	TRBJ1-5	TGCGCCAGCAGCCAAACAGGGTCAATAGGACCCCAGCATTTT	CASSQTGSIGPQHF
TRBV7-8	-	TRBD1	TRBJ2-7	TGTGCCAGCAGCCCGAGGAGACAGGGCTACGAGCAGTACTTC	CASSPRRQGYEQYF
TRBV5-8	-	TRBD1	TRBJ1-2	TGTGCCAGCAGCTTGTTACAGGGGGCTGGAGGCTACACCTTC	CASSLLQGAGGYTF
TRBV18	-	-	TRBJ2-3	TGTGCCAGCTCACCCCCTGAGGTCAGAGATACGCAGTATTTT	CASSPPEVRDTQYF
TRBV7-2	-	-	TRBJ1-1	TGTGCCAGCAGCTTAGAGCTGGGACATCGAGCTTTCTTT	CASSLELGHRAFF
TRBV19	-	-	TRBJ2-3	TGTGCCAGTAGTAAGGTTGGGAGTACGCAGTATTTT	CASSKVGSTQYF
TRBV6-1	-	TRBD2	TRBJ2-1	TGTGCCAGCAGTGAAACCCAACCCCGGGGGGGACCCGGGTATGAGCAGTTCTTC	CASSETQPRGGPGYEQFF